One and the same sample provided the 10 T cell receptor beta chains below, sequenced in a study of blood T cell repertoires in COVID-19. TCRdb's copy holds only in-frame clones and misses some; the assay was immunoSEQ multiplex PCR. The sample carries roughly 15,000 clones, 84% recorded once. The specimen was peripheral blood. Every receptor here comes from a woman aged 50 to 60 with active or convalescent COVID-19.

This clone appeared a single time. The chain carries TRBV2 and TRBJ1-3; D is ambiguous. The CDR3 covers 16 residues. CDR1 and CDR2 (germline): SNHLY, FYNNEI. V dropped 4 bases and J dropped 0 bases, with 13 bases sitting between them. The CDR3 loop is CASSVRRLLSGNTIYF. The CDR3, as DNA: TGTGCCAGCAGTGTACGGAGGCTCCTCTCTGGAAACACCATATATTTT.

The sample holds a few counts of this clone. The chain links TRBV28 to TRBJ2-3; 8 positions match TRBD2. V was pared by 3 bases and J by 1 base, with 9 bases of the junction left unmatched. The CDR3 loop spans 17 amino acids. Germline V gives CDR1 MDHEN, CDR2 SYDVKM. The CDR3 sequence: CASSFFPGLAGTDTQYF. The CDR3 DNA reads TGTGCCAGCAGTTTCTTCCCCGGACTAGCCGGCACAGATACGCAGTATTTT.

The chain couples TRBV7-9 to TRBJ1-1; perhaps TRBD1 as D (5 bases). This CDR3 contains 14 residues. Germline V lookup: CDR1 SEHNR, CDR2 FQNEAQ (reference sequence). Trimming removed 5 bases from V and 0 bases from J, with 10 bases in between. CDR3 DNA: TGTGCCAGCAGCGTAATGACAGTGAACACTGAAGCTTTCTTT. Translated, it gives CASSVMTVNTEAFF.

The chain links TRBV27 to TRBJ2-3, with 7 positions matching TRBD2. CDR3 length: 16 amino acids. The germline V gene has CDR1 MNHEY and CDR2 SMNVEV (reference sequence). Trimming took 3 bases from V and 1 from J; bases not matched to a gene: 7. CDR3 nucleotide sequence: TGTGCCAGCAGTTTGAGAGGACTAGAGGGCACAGATACGCAGTATTTT. The encoded protein is CASSLRGLEGTDTQYF.

This chain uses TRBV5-1 with TRBJ2-1; D may be TRBD1 (5 bases). Germline CDR1 and CDR2: SGHRS and YFSETQ. CDR3 size: 15 residues. V was clipped by 0 bases and J by 0 bases, with 7 bases between them. CDR3 bases: TGCGCCAGCAGCTTGGGACAGAGCTCCTACAATGAGCAGTTCTTC. Translation gives CASSLGQSSYNEQFF.

The V and J genes are TRBV19 and TRBJ2-1; 11 bases are shared with TRBD1. J gave up 7 bases and V 8 bases, and 4 bases lay outside the gene matches. This CDR3 is 13 amino acids long. Germline CDR1 LNHDA, CDR2 SQIVND (reference sequence). The CDR3 coding sequence is TGTGCCAGTGGACAGGGGGCGGATAATGAGCAGTTCTTC. Encoded protein: CASGQGADNEQFF.

CDR3 loop: CASSNHSGGTNEKLFF. In DNA, the CDR3 is TGTGCCAGCAGCAATCATTCAGGGGGCACTAATGAAAAACTGTTTTTT. The chain couples TRBV28 to TRBJ1-4, with TRBD1 matching 8 bases. CDR3 length: 16 amino acids. J was trimmed by 2 bases and V by 6 bases; bases with no gene match: 8. Germline CDR1 and CDR2: MDHEN and SYDVKM.

This chain connects TRBV3-1 (or the pseudogene TRBV3-2) to TRBJ1-1; D not resolved. The CDR3 is made up of 13 amino acids. Between the trimmed V and J ends, which lost 1 base and 6 bases, there was a span of 9 bases. Germline V gives CDR1 LGHDT, CDR2 YNNKEL (reference sequence). CDR3 region: CASSQAAYAEAFF. As DNA, the CDR3 is TGTGCCAGCAGCCAAGCCGCCTACGCTGAAGCTTTCTTT.

This rearrangement joins TRBV11-3 to TRBJ2-1, with D perhaps matching TRBD1 (5 bases). Per germline, CDR1 SGHNT and CDR2 YENEEA. V shed 5 bases and J shed 2 bases, with 13 bases lying between them. There are 15 residues in the CDR3. The CDR3 DNA reads TGTGCCAGCAGCCCTATCTGGGGCCCCTACAATGAGCAGTTCTTC. Its translation is CASSPIWGPYNEQFF.

This rearrangement joins TRBV24-1 to TRBJ2-7; 10 nucleotides align to TRBD1. Germline V CDR1 and CDR2: KGHDR, SFDVKD. This CDR3 comprises 16 residues. V lost 3 bases and J lost 5; bases outside the gene matches: 9. CDR3 in amino acids: CATSDPRGTGEHEQYF. The CDR3 nucleotides read TGTGCCACCAGTGATCCGCGGGGGACAGGGGAGCACGAGCAGTACTTC.